This is a list of T cell receptor beta chains from one sample in a study of blood T cell repertoires in COVID-19. The data were produced by immunoSEQ multiplex PCR, yet TCRdb's version contains in-frame clones alone and is incomplete. The sample has some 290,000 clones; around 87% are singletons. The specimen sequenced was peripheral blood. These receptors originate from a woman aged 40 to 50 with COVID-19, enrolled during active disease. CDR3s include the opening cysteine and the closing phenylalanine or tryptophan. The order of the fields is J gene, D gene, CDR3 length, clone size, V gene, CDR3 DNA, CDR3 protein. D genes are given only for firm matches. Expanded clones are given a class, and other clones once, few, many or no size at all.

TRBJ1-2 - 12 - TRBV4-3 TGCGCCAGCAGGTCTCAGGGGTATGGCTACACCTTC CASRSQGYGYTF
TRBJ2-2 - 16 - TRBV5-5 TGTGCCAGCAGCCTGAGTCAGGGGAAGGACACCGGGGAGCTGTTTTTT CASSLSQGKDTGELFF
TRBJ1-2 TRBD1 17 once TRBV5-1 TGCGCCAGCAGCTTGGGGTTTACGACAGGGGGCTACTATGGCTACACCTTC CASSLGFTTGGYYGYTF
TRBJ1-6 - 17 - TRBV2 TGTGCCAGCAGAGAACGGGACACGCCTGGGTATAATTCACCCCTCCACTTT CASRERDTPGYNSPLHF
TRBJ1-2 - 16 once TRBV18 TGTGCCAGCTCACCGATGGCAGGGTTGGTGGGTGATGGCTACACCTTC CASSPMAGLVGDGYTF
TRBJ1-2 - 13 - TRBV12-3/TRBV12-4 TGTGCCAGCAGTTTACTGGGGGGGACCGGCTACACCTTC CASSLLGGTGYTF
TRBJ2-1 - 14 few TRBV27 TGTGCCAGCAGTCCCTTAAACACCTACAATGAGCAGTTCTTC CASSPLNTYNEQFF
TRBJ2-1 - 14 once TRBV28 TGTGCCAGCAGGCGGCGGGGACCCTACAATGAGCAGTTCTTC CASRRRGPYNEQFF
TRBJ1-5 - 12 - TRBV7-8 TGTGCCACCGTGACCGAGGATGGGCCCCAGCATTTT CATVTEDGPQHF
TRBJ1-1 - 13 - TRBV30 TGTGCCTGGAGTGGGGAGGACTTCACTGAAGCTTTCTTT CAWSGEDFTEAFF
TRBJ1-1 TRBD1 13 - TRBV11-2 TGTGCCAGCAGTCTTGACAGGGTCACTGAAGCTTTCTTT CASSLDRVTEAFF
TRBJ2-6 TRBD2 17 - TRBV9 TGTGCCAGCAGCGCGACTAGCGGGGGAGCTGGGGCCAACGTCCTGACTTTC CASSATSGGAGANVLTF
TRBJ2-2 - 16 few TRBV3-1/TRBV3-2 TGTGCCAGCAGCCCCACCAGGGGTTTGATGGCCGGGGAGCTGTTTTTT CASSPTRGLMAGELFF
TRBJ1-2 TRBD1 13 - TRBV7-2 TGTGCCAGCAGCCCTCCGGGACAGCCGCGGCTCACCTTC CASSPPGQPRLTF
TRBJ1-2 - 13 - TRBV28 TGTGCCAGCATGCAGTGGGGGGACTATGGCTACACCTTC CASMQWGDYGYTF
TRBJ2-5 TRBD1 15 - TRBV18 TGTGCCAGCTCACTTTCCTTGGACAGGGGAGAGACCCAGTACTTC CASSLSLDRGETQYF
TRBJ1-4 - 14 once TRBV6-5 TGTGCCAGCAGTAAGGGACAAAGCAATGAAAAACTGTTTTTT CASSKGQSNEKLFF
TRBJ2-7 TRBD2 15 - TRBV6-2/TRBV6-3 TGTGCCAGCAGTTACTCTGGGCTAGCGGGGGGTGAGCAGTACTTC CASSYSGLAGGEQYF
TRBJ2-3 TRBD1 16 - TRBV19 TGTGCCAGTAGAGTACAGGGGATCCCTAGCACAGATACGCAGTATTTT CASRVQGIPSTDTQYF
TRBJ2-1 - 15 - TRBV10-3 TGTGCCATCAGTCGAGACGGGAAGGTCATCAATGAGCAGTTCTTC CAISRDGKVINEQFF
TRBJ1-5 - 17 - TRBV3-1/TRBV3-2 TGTGCCAGCAGCCCGTCTCAAAAGGGGGTGAGCAATCAGCCCCAGCATTTT CASSPSQKGVSNQPQHF
TRBJ2-7 - 12 - TRBV29-1 TGCAGCGTTGGGTCAGTCTCCTACGAGCAGTACTTC CSVGSVSYEQYF
TRBJ1-6 - 15 - TRBV27 - CASSFLAGGNSPLHF
TRBJ2-1 - 15 - TRBV11-2 TGTGCCAGCAGCTTAGGGTGGGCAGGCAGTGGATTCCAGTTCTTC CASSLGWAGSGFQFF